This T cell receptor (beta chain) was retrieved from a study of T cell responses to AZD1222 COVID-19 vaccine (dated by TCRdb to about 2021). As for the study more broadly: Because spike-specific TCR depth and breadth did not differ between the two schedules, AZD1222 recipients who got a second dose at roughly 4 weeks were pooled with those who got a second dose at roughly 12 weeks. TCR sequencing covered some 250 trial participants: approximately 200 given two doses of AZD1222 and 26 given two doses of MenACWY control vaccine. Trial participants were enrolled by age into subgroups of 18-55, 56-69 and 70-plus years, and approximately 150, 30 and 60 TCR-sequenced participants, respectively, were included in these subgroups.

The sample's time point label is to be understood as: baseline before first vaccination. The vaccinee samples were drawn from two UK trials, COV001 and COV002, one of which was a single-blind randomized controlled phase 2/3 trial testing AZD1222 (ChAdOx1 nCoV-19) in healthy adults. Trial participant PBMC samples were collected at day 0 and day 28 after the second dose for TCRbeta chain sequencing. With respect to this clone: The specificity of this receptor is unknown. Qualities for individual bases were not recorded, and no much larger clone is one base off.

The CDR3 regions of human TCRbeta chains were analyzed by immunosequencing. The study's processing was this. TCRs in the repertoires were matched against a reference library of SARS-CoV-2-specific TCRs that had been generated with the MIRA antigen-specificity platform. Breadth meant the fraction of unique TCRs that were SARS-CoV-2-associated, whereas depth meant the fraction of total T cells that were SARS-CoV-2-associated. Each spike-specific TCR was assigned to its reactive spike region and to a CD4 or CD8 class using the MIRA data. Log10-transformed breadth and depth values were compared by one-way ANOVA with Sidak's multiple comparisons tests. Here the immuneACCESS table is served through TCRdb, limited to in-frame sequences with V and J called. Missing clones are a known gap in these copies; in checked studies unresolved V genes cover under half, and the rest lacks a known reason. The DNA gave D and trimming, while V, J and clone size come from that table. The sample records about 140,000 clones, roughly 89% of which are singletons. The ten largest account for around 5.1% of the sample.

Overall study results and their limits: The vaccine-associated CD4 TCRs covered the entire spike protein, and the dominant responses fell in regions 160-218 and 743-854. Because no samples from the day 14 peak response were available, repertoires could be characterized only after the peak T cell response. Reportedly, close to half of the unique spike-specific TCRs recognized epitopes lying outside the regions that are mutated in the B.1.351 and B.1.1.7 variants. Conclusions about previously exposed vaccinees are limited because only 5 or 6 AZD1222 recipients were SARS-CoV-2 seropositive at baseline. Most participants were white British and females outnumbered males, and the authors suggested that clonal diversity may have been underestimated. A significant rise in spike-specific TCR breadth and depth was observed after two AZD1222 doses relative to day 0 and relative to MenACWY recipients. In the small 56-69-year group, the increase in depth fell short of significance, most likely because of low power.

The sequence came from an adult in good health. Source: peripheral blood, taken on day 0 of AZD1222 vaccination.

The DNA sequence reads TGTGCCAGCAGTGCTTGGTGGGAGGCGGGAGCAGATACGCAGTATTTT. Translation gives CASSAWWEAGADTQYF. The chain employs TRBV6-1 and TRBJ2-3; TRBD2 fits 7 bases in the junction. From its cysteine to its phenylalanine, the CDR3 spans 16 amino acids. The retained sequence is limited to the CDR3, 48 bases, with the frame set at the first base. The germline V gene gives CDR1 as MNHNS and CDR2 as SASEGT. Trimming removed 4 bases from V and 4 bases from J; the gene matches leave 11 bases unexplained.